The entry below gives a single T cell receptor beta chain sequence along with its context. The CDR3 covers 15 residues. Looked up from germline, CDR1 is SSHAT and CDR2 is FNYEAQ (reference sequence). The V and J ends lost 4 bases and 6 bases, in that order; junction bases with no gene match: 3. These data come from a study of blood T cell repertoires in COVID-19. Sequencing used immunoSEQ multiplex PCR; TCRdb keeps in-frame clones, though not all of them. The profile shows about 130,000 clones, roughly 87% of them singletons. Assignment of participants to cohorts was predicated upon participant-reported clinical history.

The V gene is TRBV7-7, the J gene TRBJ2-1; 13 bases align to TRBD2. The TCR sequence derives from a young man who had recovered from COVID-19. Sequenced: PBMCs or T cells enriched from blood (not recorded which). CDR3 protein: CASSSGLAGVNEQFF. CDR3 DNA: TGTGCCAGCAGCTCTGGACTAGCGGGAGTCAATGAGCAGTTCTTC.